These 28 T cell receptor beta chains were all obtained from the same sample, sequenced in a study of blood T cell repertoires in COVID-19 (dated by TCRdb to 2019 to 2021). Libraries were built with the immunoSEQ multiplex PCR assay. TCRdb's version of the immuneACCESS table is confined to in-frame rearrangements and falls short of the full clone set. An unresolved V gene accounts for under half of the shortfall where checked; the remainder is of unknown origin. The sample data list hundreds of thousands of clones, and 70% to 90% of these were observed just once. The leading ten clones occupy around 12% of the sample. The sequencing input was peripheral blood. These receptors were obtained from a woman aged 60 to 75 with acute or convalescent COVID-19.

The chain links TRBV6-5 to TRBJ2-7; the match to TRBD1 covers 7 bases. The germline gives CDR1 MNHEY, CDR2 SVGAGI. The CDR3 is 14 amino acids. V lost 6 bases, J lost 0 bases, and 5 bases stayed unmatched. The CDR3 here is CASSGTAFSYEQYF. CDR3 coding DNA: TGTGCCAGCAGCGGGACAGCCTTCTCCTACGAGCAGTACTTC.

V gene TRBV7-8 combines with J gene TRBJ2-7, with 7 nucleotides matching TRBD2. The CDR3 totals 18 residues. Germline CDR1 reads SGHVS; CDR2 reads FQNEAQ. The ends lost 0 bases at V and 4 bases at J; junction bases unmatched: 15. The CDR3 spells CASSLARRARTRDYEQYF. The CDR3 DNA reads TGTGCCAGCAGCTTAGCGCGCAGGGCTCGGACTAGAGATTACGAGCAGTACTTC.

The V gene is TRBV7-6, the J gene TRBJ2-4; possible D gene TRBD2, 7 bases. Between the trimmed V and J ends, which lost 4 bases and 1 base, there was a span of 17 bases. In germline, CDR1 is SGHVS, CDR2 FNYEAQ. CDR3 size: 17 residues. CDR3 bases: TGTGCCAGCAGCTCGACTGCGGGGGCAGGGGCCAAAAACATTCAGTACTTC. The encoded protein is CASSSTAGAGAKNIQYF.

This clone was observed once. This chain uses TRBV7-3 with TRBJ2-2; D is possibly TRBD2 (6 bases). The CDR3 loop spans 13 amino acids. CDR1 and CDR2 (germline): SGHTA, FQGTGA. V lost 5 bases and J lost 6, with 10 bases in between. The CDR3 sequence: CASSPGSSGELFF. The CDR3 region has the DNA TGTGCCAGCAGCCCCGGGAGTTCCGGGGAGCTGTTTTTT.

J is TRBJ1-1 and V is TRBV5-4; 10 bases match TRBD1. Trimming at V came to 4 bases and at J to 6 bases, leaving 6 bases not matched to a gene. Germline V gene lookup returns CDR1 SGHNT and CDR2 YYREEE (reference sequence). The CDR3 has 14 residues. For the CDR3, the DNA is TGTGCCAGCAGCCCGACAGGGGGCAGAGCTGAAGCTTTCTTT. This gives the protein CASSPTGGRAEAFF.

The chain recombines TRBV4-3 with TRBJ1-4; no definite D call. CDR3 length: 16 amino acids. The V end lost 3 bases, the J end lost 7 bases, and 18 bases lay between the germline ends. The germline V gene has CDR1 LGHNA and CDR2 YSLEER. CDR3 loop: CASSHSMRVLGEKLFF. The DNA of the CDR3 is TGCGCCAGCAGCCACAGTATGAGGGTCTTGGGTGAAAAACTGTTTTTT.

The count of this clone is one. The CDR3 region has the DNA TGTGCCAGTAGTATATCAGCAGGGCCGAACTACGAGCAGTACTTC. It specifies CASSISAGPNYEQYF. The chain couples TRBV19 to TRBJ2-7, with D possibly matching TRBD1 (5 bases). With 2 bases removed from V and 3 bases from J, the gap between germline ends came to 14 bases. The CDR3 loop spans 15 amino acids. Germline V gene sequence: CDR1 LNHDA, CDR2 SQIVND (reference sequence). The full variable domain, completed using reference TRBV19 and TRBJ2-7, is DGGITQSPKYLFRKEGQNVTLSCEQNLNHDAMYWYRQDPGQGLRLIYYSQIVNDFQKGDIAEGYSVSREKKESFPLTVTSAQKNPTAFYLCASSISAGPNYEQYFGPGTRLTVT.

This chain connects TRBV28 to TRBJ2-1; possible D gene TRBD1, 5 bases. Deletions cut 3 bases from V and 8 bases from J, with 26 bases between. Germline V gives CDR1 MDHEN, CDR2 SYDVKM. This CDR3 has 18 amino acids. CDR3 sequence: CASSFRLRAGPFGDEQFF. CDR3 nucleotide sequence: TGTGCCAGCAGTTTTAGGCTCAGGGCAGGACCGTTTGGGGATGAGCAGTTCTTC.

This clone was picked up a small number of times. The chain uses TRBV10-3 and TRBJ2-1, with 12 bases fitting TRBD2. Trimming took 10 bases from V and 3 from J; bases not matched to a gene: 4. Germline values: CDR1 ENHRY, CDR2 SYGVKD. The CDR3 has 14 amino acids. The CDR3 loop reads CATLAGGDYNEQFF. CDR3 sequence (DNA): TGTGCCACTCTAGCGGGAGGGGACTACAATGAGCAGTTCTTC.

This chain uses TRBV27 with TRBJ1-2, with TRBD1 as a possible D gene (6 bases). V was pared by 5 bases and J by 2 bases, with 24 bases between. The germline CDR1 and CDR2 sequences are MNHEY and SMNVEV (reference sequence). This CDR3 has 18 amino acids. CDR3 loop: CASSPMPPFRDTNYGYTF. The DNA for the CDR3 is TGTGCCAGCAGTCCCATGCCTCCCTTCCGGGACACCAACTATGGCTACACCTTC.

The chain combines TRBV11-2 with TRBJ2-1, with TRBD1 matching over 9 bases. Unmatched junction bases numbered 13, after V lost 6 bases and J lost 10 bases. CDR1 is SGHAT and CDR2 is FQNNGV in the germline V gene. CDR3 size: 15 residues. The CDR3, as DNA: TGTGCCAGCAGGTTGGAGACAGGGGGGGTTATGGAGCAGTTCTTC. It codes for CASRLETGGVMEQFF.

The chain uses TRBV7-2 and TRBJ1-2; the D gene is possibly TRBD1 (5 bases). The V gene lost 2 bases and the J gene lost 1 base, with 14 bases spanning the gap. Germline V CDR1 and CDR2: SGHTA, FQGNSA. The CDR3 has 16 residues. The CDR3, as DNA: TGTGCCAGCAGCTTAAGAAGACAGCTTATTAACTATGGCTACACCTTC. Translated: CASSLRRQLINYGYTF.

The chain combines TRBV28 with TRBJ1-5, with no clear D. The CDR3 spans 15 residues. Germline CDR1 is MDHEN and CDR2 is SYDVKM. Trimming took 2 bases from V and 7 from J, leaving 15 bases between them. CDR3 sequence: CASSLPSRGDQPQHF. CDR3 nucleotide sequence: TGTGCCAGCAGTTTACCCAGTCGAGGCGACCAGCCCCAGCATTTT.

The rearrangement links TRBV4-3 to TRBJ2-7; 10 bases match TRBD1. The CDR3 contains 14 residues. Germline assignment: CDR1 LGHNA and CDR2 YSLEER. The V gene end was trimmed by 5 bases and the J gene end by 2 bases; junction bases not matched to a gene: 3. CDR3 bases: TGCGCCAGCAGCGGAGGGACAGGGGCCTACGAGCAGTACTTC. Protein sequence: CASSGGTGAYEQYF.

V is TRBV7-2 and J is TRBJ2-5, with a tentative D call TRBD2 (5 bases). V lost 0 bases to trimming and J lost 5 bases, with 13 bases between them. Germline V gene sequence: CDR1 SGHTA, CDR2 FQGNSA. This CDR3 contains 15 residues. CDR3 nucleotides: TGTGCCAGCAGCTTAGCAGTGCGCGGGCGGGAGACCCAGTACTTC. The encoded protein is CASSLAVRGRETQYF. Complete variable domain (other parts from reference TRBV7-2 and TRBJ2-5): GAGVSQSPSNKVTEKGKDVELRCDPISGHTALYWYRQSLGQGLEFLIYFQGNSAPDKSGLPSDRFSAERTGGSVSTLTIQRTQQEDSAVYLCASSLAVRGRETQYFGPGTRLLVL.

The J gene is TRBJ2-1, the V gene TRBV11-3; TRBD2 agrees at 9 bases. The germline V gene encodes CDR1 SGHNT and CDR2 YENEEA. The CDR3 totals 15 residues. Trimming at V came to 5 bases and at J to 5 bases, leaving 7 bases not matched to a gene. In DNA, the CDR3 is TGTGCCAGCAGCCCAGCGGGGGGCTCTAACAATGAGCAGTTCTTC. It yields the protein CASSPAGGSNNEQFF.

This rearrangement joins TRBV29-1 to TRBJ2-7; D is undetermined. The CDR3 totals 13 residues. CDR1 and CDR2 (germline): SQVTM, ANQGSEA. V was clipped by 2 bases and J by 2 bases, with 10 bases between them. This CDR3 reads CSVEHPRTYEQYF. CDR3 DNA: TGCAGCGTTGAACACCCGAGGACCTACGAGCAGTACTTC.

This clone occurred once. This chain uses TRBV2 with TRBJ1-4, with a possible D match to TRBD1 (6 bases). The CDR3 sequence is 16 residues long. Per germline, CDR1 SNHLY and CDR2 FYNNEI. V was shortened by 8 bases and J by 2 bases, with 18 bases between the two germline ends. In nucleotides, the CDR3 is TGTGCCAGCTCAGAGGGGGGGCCAGCGACTAATGAAAAACTGTTTTTT. This gives the protein CASSEGGPATNEKLFF.

This clone counts as medium-sized. V usage is TRBV5-4 and J usage is TRBJ2-1; 7 bases line up with TRBD2. The CDR3 has 14 amino acids. Germline trimming cut 6 bases from V and 8 bases from J; bases unmatched to any gene: 11. The germline V gene has CDR1 SGHNT and CDR2 YYREEE (reference sequence). The CDR3 DNA is TGTGCCAGCACGTGGGGGGGGAGCGTAGATGAGCAGTTCTTC. Translation: CASTWGGSVDEQFF.

The CDR3 protein is CASSSTGGGEQYF. For the CDR3, the DNA is TGTGCCAGCAGCTCTACAGGGGGAGGCGAGCAGTACTTC. The genes are TRBV5-4 and TRBJ2-7; 8 positions match TRBD1. J lost 6 bases, V lost 3 bases, and 5 bases had no gene match. Germline assignment: CDR1 SGHNT and CDR2 YYREEE (reference sequence). The CDR3 covers 13 residues. Using reference TRBV5-4 and TRBJ2-7 for the parts outside the CDR3, the full variable domain is ETGVTQSPTHLIKTRGQQVTLRCSSQSGHNTVSWYQQALGQGPQFIFQYYREEENGRGNFPPRFSGLQFPNYSSELNVNALELDDSALYLCASSSTGGGEQYFGPGTRLTVT.

The rearrangement links TRBV4-3 to TRBJ2-5, with 10 positions matching TRBD2. Germline V gene sequence: CDR1 LGHNA, CDR2 YSLEER. Unmatched junction bases numbered 12, after V lost 3 bases and J lost 5 bases. CDR3 length: 17 residues. Here the CDR3 DNA reads TGCGCCAGCAGCCAGGTGCTAGCGGGGGTCGCCGTGGAGACCCAGTACTTC. Translating gives CASSQVLAGVAVETQYF.

This clone was seen a few times. In DNA, the CDR3 is TGTGCCAGCAGTGAGGAGACCCAGTACTTC. It encodes CASSEETQYF. This chain links TRBV28 with TRBJ2-5; D is uncertain. V shed 5 bases and J shed 5 bases, with 3 bases lying between them. CDR1 and CDR2 from the germline V gene are MDHEN and SYDVKM. This CDR3 has 10 residues. Looking up the rest from reference TRBV28 and TRBJ2-5 gives the full variable domain: DVKVTQSSRYLVKRTGEKVFLECVQDMDHENMFWYRQDPGLGLRLIYFSYDVKMKEKGDIPEGYSVSREKKERFSLILESASTNQTSMYLCASSEETQYFGPGTRLLVL.

The V and J genes are TRBV6-5 and TRBJ1-2; 9 bases match TRBD1. The V gene end was trimmed by 6 bases and the J gene end by 10 bases; junction bases not matched to a gene: 12. CDR1 is MNHEY and CDR2 is SVGAGI in the germline V gene. This CDR3 is 14 amino acids long. CDR3 residues: CASSASRDRVYYTF. Here the CDR3 DNA reads TGTGCCAGCAGCGCGTCCCGGGACAGGGTTTACTACACCTTC.

V usage is TRBV12-2 and J usage is TRBJ2-7; TRBD1 is taken as the D call from the table, unchecked against the DNA. TRBV12-2 has pseudogene status. The CDR3 covers 16 residues. CDR3 coding DNA: TGTGCAAGTCGCTTAACGGGGACAGGGTCCGCCTACGAGCAGTACTTC. It codes for CASRLTGTGSAYEQYF.

This chain connects TRBV11-2 to TRBJ1-4; D is undetermined. Between the trimmed V and J ends, which lost 5 bases and 7 bases, there was a span of 20 bases. Germline assignment: CDR1 SGHAT and CDR2 FQNNGV. This CDR3 contains 16 residues. The CDR3 here is CASSITWPTTSEKLFF. In DNA form, the CDR3 reads TGTGCCAGCAGCATCACCTGGCCGACTACGAGTGAAAAACTGTTTTTT.

V usage is TRBV6-2 or TRBV6-3 and J usage is TRBJ2-5, with D tentatively TRBD2 (6 bases). V was clipped by 2 bases and J by 5 bases, with 18 bases between them. CDR3 size: 16 residues. CDR1 is MNHEY, CDR2 SVGEGT, per germline. The CDR3 DNA sequence: TGTGCCAGCAGTTACCTGATAAGAGGGGCGGGGGAGACCCAGTACTTC. This translates into CASSYLIRGAGETQYF.

The chain joins TRBV7-3 to TRBJ2-2; tentatively, D is TRBD1 (6 bases). The CDR3 totals 13 residues. Trimming cost V 5 bases and J 9 bases, with 13 bases left between them. Germline values: CDR1 SGHTA, CDR2 FQGTGA. CDR3 coding DNA: TGTGCCAGCAGCCCGACAGGAGTCCGGGAGCTGTTTTTT. It translates to CASSPTGVRELFF.

This clone occurred once. The V call is TRBV5-4, the J call TRBJ2-3; 7 bases agree with TRBD2. The CDR3 sequence is 15 residues long. J was trimmed by 6 bases and V by 9 bases; bases with no gene match: 16. Per germline, CDR1 SGHNT and CDR2 YYREEE (reference sequence). The CDR3 nucleotides read TGTGCCACCTCTCATAGGAGCGGGGTGCCGGATACGCAGTATTTT. Protein sequence: CATSHRSGVPDTQYF.